A single sample is the source of the 30 T cell receptor beta chains below, sequenced in a study of blood T cell repertoires in COVID-19. TCRdb's copy holds only in-frame clones and misses some; the assay was immunoSEQ multiplex PCR. The sample lists roughly 250,000 clones, 80% to 90% seen once, with 2.3% in the top ten. Material for sequencing was peripheral blood. Source of these receptors: a woman between 45 and 65 years old with acute or convalescent COVID-19.

The rearrangement uses TRBV7-9 and TRBJ2-7; TRBD2 is a possible D gene (5 bases). The ends were cut back, 8 bases at V and 3 bases at J, with 29 bases in the middle. Germline V gene sequence: CDR1 SEHNR, CDR2 FQNEAQ (reference sequence). This CDR3 is built from 18 residues. The CDR3 bases are TGTGCCAGCGGAAGGAGGAGGAACCGCGATACGGAAGGCTACGAGCAGTACTTC. It specifies CASGRRRNRDTEGYEQYF.

The chain links TRBV12-3 or TRBV12-4 to TRBJ1-3; the D is unclear. The CDR3 covers 13 residues. V lost 10 bases, J lost 1 base, and 11 bases lay in between. CDR3 coding DNA: TGTGCCAACACGCCAGGTTCTGGAAACACCATATATTTT. It encodes CANTPGSGNTIYF.

The sample holds one count of this clone. The CDR3 region is CASSFPGTGNTIYF. The CDR3 bases are TGTGCCAGCAGTTTCCCGGGAACTGGAAACACCATATATTTT. The chain employs TRBV28 and TRBJ1-3; no definite D call. CDR1 is MDHEN and CDR2 is SYDVKM in the germline V gene. Trimming removed 3 bases from V and 2 bases from J, with 8 bases in between. The CDR3 spans 14 residues.

There are a few counts of this clone. Here the CDR3 reads CASTWAVNTGELFF. The DNA for the CDR3 is TGCGCCAGCACATGGGCCGTAAACACCGGGGAGCTGTTTTTT. This chain links TRBV5-1 with TRBJ2-2; D is unclear. This CDR3 is built from 14 residues. Germline V gene sequence: CDR1 SGHRS, CDR2 YFSETQ. V lost 6 bases and J lost 2, with 11 bases in between.

The chain links TRBV7-2 to TRBJ2-3; D ambiguous. This CDR3 comprises 12 residues. V was shortened by 5 bases and J by 8 bases, with 11 bases between the two germline ends. Germline CDR1 reads SGHTA; CDR2 reads FQGNSA. Here the CDR3 DNA reads TGTGCCAGCAGCATGGGCATGGGTACGCAGTATTTT. It specifies CASSMGMGTQYF.

The rearrangement uses TRBV10-3 and TRBJ1-3; no firm D call. The CDR3 is made up of 13 amino acids. Germline V CDR1 and CDR2: ENHRY, SYGVKD. Between the trimmed V and J ends, which lost 6 bases and 0 bases, there was a span of 6 bases. The chain's CDR3 is CAIRRGSGNTIYF. Written as DNA, the CDR3 is TGTGCCATCAGACGGGGCTCTGGAAACACCATATATTTT.

This chain connects TRBV11-2 to TRBJ1-4, with D possibly TRBD1 on 6 matching bases. In germline, CDR1 is SGHAT, CDR2 FQNNGV. There are 12 residues in the CDR3. V lost 4 bases and J 8 bases, leaving 8 bases between the germline ends. CDR3 amino acids: CASSWGHEKLFF. DNA for the CDR3: TGTGCCAGCAGCTGGGGACACGAAAAACTGTTTTTT. The entire variable domain, with the rest obtained from reference TRBV11-2 and TRBJ1-4, is as follows: EAGVAQSPRYKIIEKRQSVAFWCNPISGHATLYWYQQILGQGPKLLIQFQNNGVVDDSQLPKDRFSAERLKGVDSTLKIQPAKLEDSAVYLCASSWGHEKLFFGSGTQLSVL.

V gene TRBV28 combines with J gene TRBJ1-2; 7 nucleotides align to TRBD1. The CDR3 totals 16 residues. Germline loops: CDR1 MDHEN, CDR2 SYDVKM. After removal of 4 bases from V and 4 bases from J, the junction contained 12 bases not matched to a gene. The CDR3, as DNA: TGTGCCAGCAGTTCTACAGGGGCCAGACCTTTCTATGGCTACACCTTC. It translates to CASSSTGARPFYGYTF.

The chain combines TRBV9 with TRBJ1-2, with a possible D match to TRBD1 (5 bases). V gave up 3 bases and J gave up 0 bases, with 9 bases separating them. This CDR3 is built from 14 residues. In germline, CDR1 is SGDLS, CDR2 YYNGEE. This CDR3 reads CASSGQFANYGYTF. The CDR3 DNA sequence: TGTGCCAGCAGCGGACAGTTCGCTAACTATGGCTACACCTTC.

This chain uses TRBV5-1 with TRBJ2-5; TRBD2 might be the D (5 bases). Germline values: CDR1 SGHRS, CDR2 YFSETQ. The CDR3 extends over 14 amino acids. Trimming cost V 0 bases and J 4 bases, with 10 bases left between them. CDR3 residues: CASSLGGYRETQYF. The CDR3 DNA reads TGCGCCAGCAGCTTGGGAGGGTATAGAGAGACCCAGTACTTC.

The chain couples TRBV7-3 to TRBJ2-3; 13 positions match TRBD2. The germline V gene has CDR1 SGHTA and CDR2 FQGTGA. This CDR3 region has 16 residues. The junction had 8 bases not matched to a gene; V was cut back by 4 bases and J by 7 bases. CDR3 DNA: TGTGCCAGCAGCTCCGGACTAGCGGGAGATCGATATACGCAGTATTTT. Protein: CASSSGLAGDRYTQYF.

The V call is TRBV11-2, the J call TRBJ1-1; D gene uncertain. Germline values: CDR1 SGHAT, CDR2 FQNNGV. This CDR3 region has 15 residues. Trimming left V 1 base short and J 0 bases short, with 9 bases between. The CDR3 protein is CASSLAVSLNTEAFF. DNA of the CDR3: TGTGCCAGCAGCTTAGCGGTTAGCCTGAACACTGAAGCTTTCTTT. Full variable domain (outside the CDR3, taken from reference TRBV11-2 and TRBJ1-1): EAGVAQSPRYKIIEKRQSVAFWCNPISGHATLYWYQQILGQGPKLLIQFQNNGVVDDSQLPKDRFSAERLKGVDSTLKIQPAKLEDSAVYLCASSLAVSLNTEAFFGQGTRLTVV.

The V call is TRBV5-4, the J call TRBJ2-4, with TRBD1 matching over 10 bases. This CDR3 contains 14 residues. Germline lookup yields CDR1 SGHNT and CDR2 YYREEE (reference sequence). V shed 4 bases and J 7 bases; nucleotides not matched to a gene: 5. The CDR3 loop reads CASSRQGARNIQYF. CDR3 bases: TGTGCCAGCAGCCGACAGGGGGCGCGGAACATTCAGTACTTC.

The genes are TRBV7-2 and TRBJ1-5; the D is unclear. Germline CDR1 SGHTA, CDR2 FQGNSA. V shed 5 bases and J shed 4 bases, with 9 bases lying between them. CDR3 length: 13 residues. The CDR3 sequence is CASSPTRNQPQHF. CDR3 nucleotide sequence: TGTGCCAGCAGCCCCACGAGGAATCAGCCCCAGCATTTT.

A note on this clone: The same CDR3 arises from other DNA sequences in this sample as well. This chain joins TRBV25-1 and TRBJ1-1; the D gene is possibly TRBD1 (6 bases). This CDR3 has 15 amino acids. Germline lookup yields CDR1 MGHDK and CDR2 SYGVNS. V was pared by 3 bases and J by 2 bases, with 13 bases between. The CDR3 DNA follows: TGTGCCAGCAGTGACCCGGGACAAGGAAACACTGAAGCTTTCTTT. Encoded protein: CASSDPGQGNTEAFF.

This chain joins TRBV28 and TRBJ2-7; possibly TRBD2 for D (5 bases). V was trimmed by 6 bases and J by 0 bases, leaving 15 bases between them. This CDR3 spans 15 amino acids. CDR1 MDHEN and CDR2 SYDVKM come from the germline V gene. The CDR3 DNA reads TGTGCCAGCAGCACCTTCTTCGGGGACTCCTACGAGCAGTACTTC. Translated, it gives CASSTFFGDSYEQYF.

The V call is TRBV19, the J call TRBJ1-1; 9 nucleotides agree with TRBD1. The CDR3 sequence is 16 residues long. V lost 2 bases to trimming and J lost 2 bases; unmatched junction nucleotides: 6. Germline CDR1 is LNHDA and CDR2 is SQIVND (reference sequence). The CDR3 protein is CASSILGTGKNTEAFF. For the CDR3, the DNA is TGTGCCAGTAGTATATTGGGGACAGGGAAAAACACTGAAGCTTTCTTT.

V and J are TRBV9 and TRBJ2-7, with 12 bases fitting TRBD2. The CDR3 length is 15 residues. Germline-derived CDR1 and CDR2 are SGDLS and YYNGEE. V trimming: 4 bases; J trimming: 6 bases; junction bases outside the gene matches: 8. The CDR3 bases are TGTGCCAGCAGCCCTAGCGGGAGGGAGGAAGGCGAGCAGTACTTC. Protein product: CASSPSGREEGEQYF.

The chain links TRBV2 to TRBJ1-1; no firm D call. With 4 bases removed from V and 4 bases from J, the gap between germline ends came to 10 bases. This CDR3 is built from 13 residues. Per germline, CDR1 SNHLY and CDR2 FYNNEI. CDR3 nucleotide sequence: TGTGCCAGCAGTGGCTCCCGAGGCACTGAAGCTTTCTTT. Protein: CASSGSRGTEAFF.

CDR3 in amino acids: CASTRTGVNEKLFF. The CDR3 nucleotides are TGTGCCAGCACCCGGACAGGGGTAAATGAAAAACTGTTTTTT. The chain is built from TRBV27 and TRBJ1-4, with 9 positions matching TRBD1. CDR3 size: 14 residues. Germline trimming cut 7 bases from V and 5 bases from J; bases unmatched to any gene: 5. Germline V gene lookup returns CDR1 MNHEY and CDR2 SMNVEV (reference sequence).

The chain is built from TRBV24-1 and TRBJ1-1, with D possibly TRBD1 on 5 matching bases. In germline, CDR1 is KGHDR, CDR2 SFDVKD. The CDR3 has 13 amino acids. Trimming shortened V by 0 bases and J by 5 bases, and 6 bases separated the two germline ends. The CDR3 sequence is CATSDLGATEAFF. DNA of the CDR3: TGTGCCACCAGTGATTTGGGGGCAACTGAAGCTTTCTTT.

The chain joins TRBV9 to TRBJ2-5; tentatively, D is TRBD1 (6 bases). Germline CDR1 SGDLS, CDR2 YYNGEE. The germline V and J ends were trimmed by 4 bases and 3 bases, with 19 bases remaining between them. This CDR3 spans 16 amino acids. For the CDR3, the DNA is TGTGCCAGCAGCCCCCCCCGGACAGAAAGTAAAGAGACCCAGTACTTC. This codes for CASSPPRTESKETQYF.

The chain is built from TRBV3-1 (or the pseudogene TRBV3-2) and TRBJ2-7; D might be TRBD1 (6 bases). Germline V gene lookup returns CDR1 LGHDT and CDR2 YNNKEL (reference sequence). The CDR3 has 16 residues. Between the trimmed V and J ends, which lost 0 bases and 2 bases, there was a span of 14 bases. The CDR3 spells CASSQDLGQRAYEQYF. The CDR3 DNA reads as TGTGCCAGCAGCCAAGATCTAGGACAGCGAGCCTACGAGCAGTACTTC.

The CDR3 region has the DNA TGTGCCAGTAGTATAACACCGTACAATGAGCAGTTCTTC. This gives the protein CASSITPYNEQFF. The V and J genes are TRBV19 and TRBJ2-1, with D unclear. Looked up from germline, CDR1 is LNHDA and CDR2 is SQIVND (reference sequence). V lost 2 bases, J lost 4 bases, and 6 bases lay in between. CDR3 length: 13 residues.

J is TRBJ1-5 and V is TRBV7-9; the D is unclear. Germline V lookup: CDR1 SEHNR, CDR2 FQNEAQ (reference sequence). V gave up 6 bases and J gave up 4 bases, with 10 bases separating them. The CDR3 totals 13 residues. CDR3 amino acids: CASSTYQNQPQHF. The CDR3 DNA reads TGTGCCAGCAGTACTTATCAAAATCAGCCCCAGCATTTT.

This chain uses TRBV28 with TRBJ2-1; TRBD2 matches 7 bases. Germline CDR1 and CDR2: MDHEN and SYDVKM. The ends lost 3 bases at V and 0 bases at J; junction bases unmatched: 5. The CDR3 has 16 residues. CDR3 sequence: CASSFLGGGSYNEQFF. CDR3 nucleotide sequence: TGTGCCAGCAGTTTCCTCGGCGGGGGCTCCTACAATGAGCAGTTCTTC. The full variable domain, completed using reference TRBV28 and TRBJ2-1, is DVKVTQSSRYLVKRTGEKVFLECVQDMDHENMFWYRQDPGLGLRLIYFSYDVKMKEKGDIPEGYSVSREKKERFSLILESASTNQTSMYLCASSFLGGGSYNEQFFGPGTRLTVL.

This clone was detected a few times. J is TRBJ1-5 and V is TRBV2; maybe TRBD1 (5 bases). The V gene's germline CDR1 is SNHLY and CDR2 FYNNEI. The V gene lost 0 bases and the J gene lost 9 bases, with 27 bases spanning the gap. This CDR3 is built from 19 residues. In DNA form, the CDR3 reads TGTGCCAGCAGTGAAGCGCTTCTGTGGCAGGGCAAAGGGACTACGCCCCAGCATTTT. Translation gives CASSEALLWQGKGTTPQHF. The full variable domain, rest sourced from reference TRBV2 and TRBJ1-5, is EPEVTQTPSHQVTQMGQEVILRCVPISNHLYFYWYRQILGQKVEFLVSFYNNEISEKSEIFDDQFSVERPDGSNFTLKIRSTKLEDSAMYFCASSEALLWQGKGTTPQHFGDGTRLSIL.

The chain employs TRBV29-1 and TRBJ1-2, with 8 bases fitting TRBD1. The junction had 11 bases not matched to a gene; V was cut back by 6 bases and J by 2 bases. The CDR3 has 15 residues. Germline loops: CDR1 SQVTM, CDR2 ANQGSEA. CDR3 residues: CSVGTAGGFNYGYTF. In DNA, the CDR3 is TGCAGCGTCGGGACGGCAGGGGGCTTCAACTATGGCTACACCTTC.

This sequence joins TRBV29-1 and TRBJ2-1; TRBD1 agrees at 7 bases. This CDR3 is built from 14 residues. CDR1 is SQVTM and CDR2 is ANQGSEA in the germline V gene. The ends lost 2 bases at V and 5 bases at J; junction bases unmatched: 6. CDR3 nucleotides: TGCAGCGTTGAACCAGGGGGTCTACACAATGAGCAGTTCTTC. This encodes CSVEPGGLHNEQFF.

This clone appeared a single time. The chain couples TRBV12-3 or TRBV12-4 to TRBJ2-2; D possibly corresponds to TRBD1 (5 bases). Trimming cost V 3 bases and J 7 bases, with 9 bases left between them. This CDR3 has 13 amino acids. The CDR3 reads CASSFLGVGELFF. The CDR3, as DNA: TGTGCCAGCAGTTTTTTAGGGGTCGGGGAGCTGTTTTTT.